A selection of T cell receptor beta chains follows, all from one sample in a study of graft-versus-host responses after intestinal transplantation. Their specific antigens are unknown. The method was immunoSEQ multiplex PCR; TCRdb's version includes in-frame clones alone and lacks a portion of them. This repertoire shows more than 80,000 clones, less than 90% found once; its top ten account for approximately 0.33%. Sequencing was performed on unstimulated CD4+ T cells sorted from spleen or lymph node cells, taken before intestinal transplant. The receptors originated from a human donor who received an intestinal transplant. Each CDR3 is given with its conserved first and last residue. The D gene is left open where the match is weak. Not every row has a clone size; where given, it reads once, few, many or a size class.

clone size,V gene,D gene,J gene,CDR3 DNA,CDR3 protein
-,TRBV5-5,-,TRBJ1-1,TGTGCCAGCAGCCGCACCCCCGGGACACTCATGAACACTGAAGCTTTCTTT,CASSRTPGTLMNTEAFF
-,TRBV2,-,TRBJ1-1,TGTGCCAGCAGTGAAGCGCTTCGGGGGGCTGAAGCTTTCTTT,CASSEALRGAEAFF
-,TRBV6-1,TRBD2,TRBJ2-7,TGTGCCAGCGATCTAGCGGGAGGTTACGAGCAGTACTTC,CASDLAGGYEQYF
-,TRBV29-1,-,TRBJ2-7,TGCAGCTATCAGACCACGCCAGGCGAGCAGTACTTC,CSYQTTPGEQYF
-,TRBV15,TRBD1,TRBJ2-7,TGTGCCACCAGCCGGGACAGGGGGAGGCACGAGCAGTACTTC,CATSRDRGRHEQYF
-,TRBV18,-,TRBJ1-3,TGTGCCAGCTCACCCTTGGACAGTGGAAACACCATATATTTT,CASSPLDSGNTIYF
-,TRBV28,TRBD2,TRBJ2-7,TGTGCCAGCAGTTCCGGGACTAGCTGGTACGAGCAGTACTTC,CASSSGTSWYEQYF
-,TRBV5-4,TRBD1,TRBJ2-7,TGTGCCAGCAGCCCCTCCGGGACAGCTTACTACGAGCAGTACTTC,CASSPSGTAYYEQYF
-,TRBV5-5,-,TRBJ2-4,TGTGCCAGCGGGAGTCCCAAAAACATTCAGTACTTC,CASGSPKNIQYF
-,TRBV19,TRBD1,TRBJ1-5,TGTGCCAGTAGTATAGGACAGGGGGCTAGGCAGCCCCAGCATTTT,CASSIGQGARQPQHF
-,TRBV18,-,TRBJ2-1,TGTGCCAGCTCACCCCCCCCCATTCCCCCCTACAATGAGCAGTTCTTC,CASSPPPIPPYNEQFF
once,TRBV28,-,TRBJ2-3,TGTGCCAGCAGTGACCCGACCTCACGGGGCACAGATACGCAGTATTTT,CASSDPTSRGTDTQYF
-,TRBV28,TRBD2,TRBJ2-1,TGTGCCAGCGGAATAGCGGGAGGGGAGCACAATGAGCAGTTCTTC,CASGIAGGEHNEQFF
-,TRBV6-1,TRBD1,TRBJ1-2,TGTGCCAGCAGTGGTGGGACAGGGGGCGAGAGGGCTGGCTACACCTTC,CASSGGTGGERAGYTF
-,TRBV15,TRBD2,TRBJ2-1,TGTGCCACCAGCAGAGATCTTGGCGGGGGGCCAAATGAGCAGTTCTTC,CATSRDLGGGPNEQFF
-,TRBV6-6,-,TRBJ2-3,TGTGCCAGCAGCCCAAGGAGGCCCTCGGTAGATACGCAGTATTTT,CASSPRRPSVDTQYF
few,TRBV28,TRBD1,TRBJ1-2,TGTGCCAGCAGTCGTTCGGGACAGGGGATGGGTTATGGCTACACCTTC,CASSRSGQGMGYGYTF
few,TRBV10-3,TRBD2,TRBJ2-7,TGTGCCATCCGTTATGAGCGGGACTACGAGCAGTACTTC,CAIRYERDYEQYF
-,TRBV7-9,TRBD1,TRBJ1-6,TGTGCCAGCAGCTTAGCGAGCGGGACAGGGAATTCACCCCTCCACTTT,CASSLASGTGNSPLHF
-,TRBV20-1,-,TRBJ2-2,TGCAGTGCTAGAGCCTCCGGGGAGCTGTTTTTT,CSARASGELFF
-,TRBV19,TRBD2,TRBJ2-7,TGTGCCAGTACTCCATCTATGGGAGGGAACGAGCAGTACTTC,CASTPSMGGNEQYF
-,TRBV27,-,TRBJ2-7,TGTGCCAGCAGTTTATGGGCCTTAAACCCCTACGAGCAGTACTTC,CASSLWALNPYEQYF
-,TRBV9,-,TRBJ2-1,TGTGCCAGCAGCGTAGATCCGGGACACGGACACAATGAGCAGTTCTTC,CASSVDPGHGHNEQFF
-,TRBV7-2,TRBD1,TRBJ2-1,TGTGCCAGCACCCAAGGGGGCTATGAGCAGTTCTTC,CASTQGGYEQFF
-,TRBV28,TRBD1,TRBJ1-4,TGTGCCAGCAGTTTCCCAGGGGGCAAAGCTAATGAAAAACTGTTTTTT,CASSFPGGKANEKLFF
-,TRBV4-2,-,TRBJ2-5,TGTGCCAGCAGCCAAGCGGAGGGAGGAGAGACCCAGTACTTC,CASSQAEGGETQYF
medium-sized,TRBV6-5,-,TRBJ2-7,TGTGCCAGCAGTTACGGGGCAGGGTTGTACTTC,CASSYGAGLYF
-,TRBV29-1,TRBD2,TRBJ2-1,TGCAGCGTTAATCCGGGACTAGCGTCTGCGCAGTTCTTC,CSVNPGLASAQFF
-,TRBV25-1,-,TRBJ1-2,TGTGCCAGCAGTGCCGCGCAGGGGAAGGGCTATGGCTACACCTTC,CASSAAQGKGYGYTF
-,TRBV6-5,-,TRBJ1-1,TGTGCCAGCAGTTACTCGGTAGCCAACACTGAAGCTTTCTTT,CASSYSVANTEAFF
-,TRBV5-1,TRBD2,TRBJ2-7,TGCGCCAGCGCGCGCGGCGGGAGATCCGTTGAGGGTCGGGAGCAGTACTTC,CASARGGRSVEGREQYF
-,TRBV5-1,-,TRBJ2-2,TGCGCCAGCAGCTTGGGTGGGGGCCAGAACACCGGGGAGCTGTTTTTT,CASSLGGGQNTGELFF
-,TRBV5-4,-,TRBJ2-7,TGTGCCAGCAGCGGCGGGCATGCTCCACCTTTATACGAGCAGTACTTC,CASSGGHAPPLYEQYF
-,TRBV27,TRBD1,TRBJ1-4,TGTGCCAGCAGCCTCCACTACAGGGGTATTAATGAAAAACTGTTTTTT,CASSLHYRGINEKLFF
-,TRBV5-1,TRBD1,TRBJ2-7,TGCGCCAGCAGCTCCCGGGACAGGGGCCACGAGCAGTACTTC,CASSSRDRGHEQYF
-,TRBV9,TRBD1,TRBJ2-3,TGTGCCAGCAGCGTAGTAACAGGGGGAATTGGGACAGATACGCAGTATTTT,CASSVVTGGIGTDTQYF
-,TRBV7-9,-,TRBJ2-3,TGTGCCAGCAGCCTAAACCTTAGTCCCACAGATACGCAGTATTTT,CASSLNLSPTDTQYF
-,TRBV5-1,TRBD1,TRBJ1-1,TGCGCCAGCAGCTTGGGAGGGACAGGGGCTGAAGCTTTCTTT,CASSLGGTGAEAFF
once,TRBV28,-,TRBJ2-7,TGTGCCAGCAGTTTAAGGAGCTACGAGCAGTACTTC,CASSLRSYEQYF
-,TRBV11-2,TRBD1,TRBJ2-2,TGTGCCAGCAGCTTAAGACAGGGGGCGACCGGGGAGCTGTTTTTT,CASSLRQGATGELFF
-,TRBV28,-,TRBJ1-1,TGTGCCAGCAGTTTCGCAGGGCAAAGCGGGTCCACTGAAGCTTTCTTT,CASSFAGQSGSTEAFF
-,TRBV5-1,-,TRBJ2-2,TGCGCCAGCAGCCTACGCCCGACAGGGAACACCGGGGAGCTGTTTTTT,CASSLRPTGNTGELFF
-,TRBV10-3,-,TRBJ2-3,TGTGCCATCAGTGACCCCCACAGGGCCTCCACAGATACGCAGTATTTT,CAISDPHRASTDTQYF
-,TRBV14,TRBD1,TRBJ1-2,TGTGCCAGCAGCCAACAAGACAGGGGAAGAAGAGGTGGCTACACCTTC,CASSQQDRGRRGGYTF
-,TRBV2,TRBD2,TRBJ2-7,TGTGCCAGCAGTACTAGCGGGGGGGCGAGAGGATACGAGCAGTACTTC,CASSTSGGARGYEQYF
-,TRBV6-4,TRBD2,TRBJ2-2,TGTGCCAGCAGTGGCGAGGGACTAGCCGGGGAGCTGTTTTTT,CASSGEGLAGELFF
once,TRBV5-1,TRBD2,TRBJ2-5,TGCGCCAGCAGCTTTGGTGTGGGAGGGGAAGAGACCCAGTACTTC,CASSFGVGGEETQYF
-,TRBV28,-,TRBJ2-7,TGTGCCAGCAGTCCTCCCGACAGGCGCCGCCGGGAGCAGTACTTC,CASSPPDRRRREQYF
-,TRBV10-3,TRBD1,TRBJ1-1,TGTGCCATCAAGGGGACAGGGGGGTATTCAAAAGCTTTCTTT,CAIKGTGGYSKAFF
-,TRBV6-5,TRBD1,TRBJ1-2,TGTGCCAGCAGTCGGGACAGGGGGTATGGCTACACCTTC,CASSRDRGYGYTF
-,TRBV19,-,TRBJ1-1,TGTGCCACCCTCTACGACACTGAAGCTTTCTTT,CATLYDTEAFF
-,TRBV9,-,TRBJ2-2,TGTGCCAGCAGCCTCCAGGGCCGGGAGCTGTTTTTT,CASSLQGRELFF
-,TRBV29-1,-,TRBJ2-7,TGCGACCTCCGGGACAAAGGTACCTACGAGCAGTACTTC,CDLRDKGTYEQYF
-,TRBV7-7,TRBD2,TRBJ2-2,TGTGCTAGCAGCTTATCACTAGCGGGAGGAGGCGGGACCGGGGAGCTGTTTTTT,CASSLSLAGGGGTGELFF
-,TRBV6-6,-,TRBJ1-5,TGTGCCAGCGGGGATTCCAGGGTCCTAGAGCCACAGCCCCAGCATTTT,CASGDSRVLEPQPQHF
-,TRBV5-1,TRBD2,TRBJ2-3,TGCGCCAGCAGCAGCACAGCGGGATTTACCACAGATACGCAGTATTTT,CASSSTAGFTTDTQYF
-,TRBV4-2,TRBD2,TRBJ2-3,TGTGCCAGCAGCCAAACGACGGGGGGGACAGATACGCAGTATTTT,CASSQTTGGTDTQYF
-,TRBV4-1,-,TRBJ2-3,TGCGCCAGCAGCCGGGATCAGGGACTTATTACAGATACGCAGTATTTT,CASSRDQGLITDTQYF